This T cell receptor beta chain comes out of a study of PD-L1 blockade in urothelial cancer. Trimming stripped 6 bases from V and 7 bases from J, with 12 bases between. The CDR3 has 13 residues. Germline V CDR1 and CDR2: SGHTA, FQGNSA. Time point meaning: pretreatment peripheral blood. TCRdb's table, derived via immunoSEQ multiplex PCR, lists solely in-frame clones and lacks some. The sample lists around 79,000 clones, around 85% occurring once. This clone was picked up one time. The input for sequencing was PBMCs, taken around atezolizumab (anti-PD-L1) treatment. This sequence originates from a middle-aged man with urothelial cancer. This rearrangement joins TRBV7-2 to TRBJ1-4, with D possibly being TRBD1 (6 bases). The CDR3 bases are TGTGCCAGCAGACAGGGCGGGAGTGAAAAACTGTTTTTT. The encoded protein is CASRQGGSEKLFF.